Detailed here is one T cell receptor beta chain. Seattle researchers signed up patients amid active infection and tracked them longitudinally. Original methodology: Amplification of reference gene primers provided the estimated nucleated cell counts. The data were produced by immunoSEQ multiplex PCR, yet TCRdb's version contains in-frame clones alone and is incomplete. V, J and clone size reflect that table, while D and trimming were determined from the DNA. The table has about 190,000 clones, 85% to 90% seen once; the top ten hold under 15%. These data belong to a study of blood T cell repertoires in COVID-19. Study background: Acute and convalescent COVID-19 samples came from the United States, Italy and Spain.

The ends lost 0 bases at V and 6 bases at J; junction bases unmatched: 17. This CDR3 has 20 amino acids. Germline V gene lookup returns CDR1 MGHRA and CDR2 YSYEKL. Material: peripheral blood. The chain is built from TRBV4-1 and TRBJ1-4; 9 bases are a match to TRBD1. The sequence derives from a woman between 70 and 85 years old with COVID-19, enrolled during active disease. The CDR3 is CASSQEKGSGGTGYDEKLFF. CDR3 DNA sequence: TGCGCCAGCAGCCAAGAGAAGGGTTCAGGCGGGACAGGGTATGATGAAAAACTGTTTTTT.